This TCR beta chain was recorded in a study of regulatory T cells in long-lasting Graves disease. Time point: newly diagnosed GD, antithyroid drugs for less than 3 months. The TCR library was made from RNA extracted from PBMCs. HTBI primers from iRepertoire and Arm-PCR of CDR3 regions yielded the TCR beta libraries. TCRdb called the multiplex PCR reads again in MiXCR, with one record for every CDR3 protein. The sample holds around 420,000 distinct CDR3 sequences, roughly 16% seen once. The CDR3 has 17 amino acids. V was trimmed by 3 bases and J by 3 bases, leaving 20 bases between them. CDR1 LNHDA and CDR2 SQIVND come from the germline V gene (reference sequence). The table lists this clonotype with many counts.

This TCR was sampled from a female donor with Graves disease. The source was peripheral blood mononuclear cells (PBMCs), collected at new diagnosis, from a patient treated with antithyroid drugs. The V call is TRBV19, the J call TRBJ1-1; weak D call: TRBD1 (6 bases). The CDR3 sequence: CASSMGHLRPGYTEAFF. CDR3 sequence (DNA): TGTGCCAGTAGTATGGGACATCTTCGCCCCGGGTACACTGAAGCTTTCTTT.